The 32 T cell receptor beta chains given below trace back to one sample, sequenced in a study of blood T cell repertoires in COVID-19. Clones were sequenced by immunoSEQ multiplex PCR, and TCRdb holds only the in-frame ones, with some missing. The sample has 200,000 to 250,000 clones, 84% seen once. The sequencing input was peripheral blood. The receptors here all came from a man in his fifties with active or convalescent COVID-19.

The J gene is TRBJ2-2, the V gene TRBV4-3, with TRBD1 matching 7 bases. J gave up 3 bases and V 1 base, and 14 bases lay outside the gene matches. CDR3 length: 19 amino acids. Germline values: CDR1 LGHNA, CDR2 YSLEER. CDR3 protein: CASSQADLLQGPHTGELFF. The CDR3 DNA follows: TGCGCCAGCAGCCAAGCGGACCTCTTACAGGGGCCACACACCGGGGAGCTGTTTTTT.

The chain carries TRBV5-6 and TRBJ2-3; D is unresolved. The CDR3 consists of 14 residues. Germline CDR1 SGHDT, CDR2 YYEEEE. Trimming pared 0 bases from V and 0 bases from J, leaving 5 bases between. The CDR3 coding sequence is TGTGCCAGCAGCTTGGCAACAAGCACAGATACGCAGTATTTT. This gives the protein CASSLATSTDTQYF.

The CDR3 DNA reads as TGTGCCAGCAGCTTAGCCCCCGGACAGGGGATGAACACTGAAGCTTTCTTT. This codes for CASSLAPGQGMNTEAFF. The chain recombines TRBV7-9 with TRBJ1-1, with 9 bases that match TRBD1. V dropped 0 bases and J dropped 0; count of bases not matched to a gene: 5. The CDR3 is 17 residues long. The V gene's germline CDR1 is SEHNR and CDR2 FQNEAQ (reference sequence).

The chain carries TRBV28 and TRBJ2-1, with TRBD2 matching over 7 bases. The CDR3 extends over 14 amino acids. With V trimmed by 5 bases and J by 0 bases, 1 base remained unmatched. CDR1 and CDR2 (germline): MDHEN, SYDVKM. The CDR3 bases are TGTGCCAGCAGTAGCGGGATCTCCTACAATGAGCAGTTCTTC. This translates into CASSSGISYNEQFF.

V usage is TRBV5-4 and J usage is TRBJ1-2, with D possibly being TRBD1 (6 bases). The CDR3 contains 15 residues. Germline CDR1 and CDR2: SGHNT and YYREEE (reference sequence). V gave up 0 bases and J gave up 7 bases, with 16 bases separating them. For the CDR3, the DNA is TGTGCCAGCAGCTTGGCCGGAGGCAGGGGCGCTGGCTACACCTTC. This gives the protein CASSLAGGRGAGYTF.

The table lists this clone with a count of one. The CDR3 DNA reads as TGTGCCAGCAGCTTGGGACAACCGGGACAGGGGGCCTATGGCTACACCTTC. As protein: CASSLGQPGQGAYGYTF. The chain uses TRBV5-4 and TRBJ1-2, with 12 bases that match TRBD1. Unmatched junction bases numbered 7, after V lost 0 bases and J lost 4 bases. CDR3 length: 17 residues. The germline V gene has CDR1 SGHNT and CDR2 YYREEE (reference sequence).

CDR3 sequence (DNA): TGCAGCGTTGGACAGGGGGCGAGTCAGCCCCAGCATTTT. Amino acids: CSVGQGASQPQHF. The chain joins TRBV29-1 to TRBJ1-5, with 10 positions matching TRBD1. V lost 4 bases, J lost 6 bases, and 3 bases stayed unmatched. The germline V gene encodes CDR1 SQVTM and CDR2 ANQGSEA. This CDR3 is 13 amino acids long. The full variable domain, in which reference TRBV29-1 and TRBJ1-5 provide the parts outside the CDR3, is SAVISQKPSRDICQRGTSLTIQCQVDSQVTMMFWYRQQPGQSLTLIATANQGSEATYESGFVIDKFPISRPNLTFSTLTVSNMSPEDSSIYLCSVGQGASQPQHFGDGTRLSIL.

V and J are TRBV2 and TRBJ1-1; D is unclear. This CDR3 has 13 amino acids. Deletions cut 6 bases from V and 10 bases from J, with 18 bases between. The germline V gene encodes CDR1 SNHLY and CDR2 FYNNEI. The CDR3 DNA reads as TGTGCCAGCAGGAAAGAAGGAGGTTTGGGAGCTTTCTTT. Translation gives CASRKEGGLGAFF.

Only a few counts were recorded for this clone. The chain couples TRBV7-9 to TRBJ2-1, with D possibly TRBD2 on 5 matching bases. Germline CDR1 is SEHNR and CDR2 is FQNEAQ (reference sequence). The CDR3 contains 14 residues. The V gene lost 5 bases and the J gene lost 8 bases, with 16 bases spanning the gap. This chain's CDR3 is CASSPRTAQDEQFF. Written as DNA, the CDR3 is TGTGCCAGCAGCCCCCGGACTGCCCAGGATGAGCAGTTCTTC.

This rearrangement joins TRBV5-1 to TRBJ2-1; TRBD2 matches 14 bases. CDR3 length: 22 amino acids. CDR1 SGHRS and CDR2 YFSETQ come from the germline V gene. J lost 2 bases, V lost 0 bases, and 16 bases had no gene match. The CDR3 loop reads CASSLVLGRGTSGSQTYNEQFF. The CDR3 coding sequence is TGCGCCAGCAGCTTGGTTTTGGGTCGGGGGACTAGCGGGAGTCAAACCTACAATGAGCAGTTCTTC.

This clone was seen a few times. The V and J genes are TRBV18 and TRBJ2-2; D perhaps matches TRBD1 (6 bases). The CDR3 totals 13 residues. The V end was cut by 5 bases, the J end by 4 bases, with 8 bases between. Germline-derived CDR1 and CDR2 are KGHSH and LQKENI. CDR3 coding DNA: TGTGCCAGCTCAGTACAGGGCACCGGGGAGCTGTTTTTT. Encoded protein: CASSVQGTGELFF.

The CDR3 reads CASWARDRPYYGYTF. DNA for the CDR3: TGTGCCAGTTGGGCGAGGGACAGGCCATACTATGGCTACACCTTC. V is TRBV6-5 and J is TRBJ1-2; 8 positions match TRBD1. The CDR3 loop spans 15 amino acids. Germline CDR1 is MNHEY and CDR2 is SVGAGI. Germline trimming cut 9 bases from V and 3 bases from J; bases unmatched to any gene: 12.

The rearrangement joins TRBV6-1 to TRBJ2-5, with TRBD2 matching 7 bases. V trimming: 0 bases; J trimming: 5 bases; junction bases outside the gene matches: 9. Germline V gives CDR1 MNHNS, CDR2 SASEGT. The CDR3 runs 16 residues. The CDR3: CASSEAHRGVGETQYF. DNA of the CDR3: TGTGCCAGCAGTGAAGCCCATCGGGGGGTTGGTGAGACCCAGTACTTC.

This sequence joins TRBV4-3 and TRBJ1-6; possibly TRBD1 for D (5 bases). CDR1 LGHNA and CDR2 YSLEER come from the germline V gene. V shed 0 bases and J shed 0 bases, with 12 bases lying between them. The CDR3 totals 18 residues. Here the CDR3 reads CASSQDRAGVSYNSPLHF. CDR3 DNA: TGCGCCAGCAGCCAAGATCGTGCGGGGGTCTCCTATAATTCACCCCTCCACTTT.

The chain uses TRBV5-8 and TRBJ2-7; no reliable D call. Germline CDR1 is SGHTS and CDR2 is YDEGEE. Between the trimmed V and J ends, which lost 4 bases and 0 bases, there was a span of 5 bases. The length of the CDR3 is 12 residues. The CDR3 region is CASSLSSYEQYV. CDR3 sequence (DNA): TGTGCCAGCAGCCTTAGCTCCTACGAGCAGTACGTC.

The chain joins TRBV9 to TRBJ2-5; no reliable D call. This CDR3 has 14 amino acids. The germline V and J ends were trimmed by 1 base and 3 bases, with 10 bases remaining between them. Germline V gene sequence: CDR1 SGDLS, CDR2 YYNGEE. The CDR3 nucleotides read TGTGCCAGCAGCGTAACGAGCAGCGAAGAGACCCAGTACTTC. This gives the protein CASSVTSSEETQYF.

This clone occurred a few times. This chain joins TRBV20-1 and TRBJ1-1; the match to TRBD1 covers 7 bases. The J segment lost 11 bases and the V segment lost 2 bases, leaving 5 bases of the junction unmatched. Looked up from germline, CDR1 is DFQATT and CDR2 is SNEGSKA (reference sequence). CDR3 length equals 11 residues. For the CDR3, the DNA is TGCAGTGCTAGAATTACAGGGGAGGCTTTCTTT. This sequence encodes CSARITGEAFF.

The CDR3 spells CASSPQGRDTQYF. The CDR3 DNA reads as TGTGCCAGCAGTCCACAGGGTAGGGATACGCAGTATTTT. This chain uses TRBV28 with TRBJ2-3, with D possibly being TRBD1 (6 bases). The V end lost 5 bases, the J end lost 6 bases, and 12 bases lay between the germline ends. In germline, CDR1 is MDHEN, CDR2 SYDVKM. This CDR3 spans 13 amino acids.

Comments on this clone: Other DNA sequences in this specimen translate into the identical CDR3. The CDR3 reads CASSLAGYEQYF. The CDR3, as DNA: TGTGCCAGCAGTTTGGCGGGCTACGAGCAGTACTTC. The chain carries TRBV28 and TRBJ2-7; perhaps TRBD2 as D (5 bases). The CDR3 spans 12 residues. Germline CDR1 is MDHEN and CDR2 is SYDVKM. The V gene lost 3 bases and the J gene lost 3 bases, with 6 bases spanning the gap.

The chain employs TRBV6-2 or TRBV6-3 and TRBJ2-7; tentative D call: TRBD1 (6 bases). Trimming shortened V by 4 bases and J by 6 bases, and 10 bases separated the two germline ends. There are 12 residues in the CDR3. The germline CDR1 and CDR2 sequences are MNHEY and SVGEGT. The CDR3 nucleotides are TGTGCCAGCAGTTCACAGGGAACCGAGCAGTACGTC. It codes for CASSSQGTEQYV.

This chain uses TRBV5-1 with TRBJ2-7, with a weak D call TRBD2 (5 bases). Trimming took off 4 bases at V and 4 bases at J, with 15 bases between the two ends. Germline V gives CDR1 SGHRS, CDR2 YFSETQ. This CDR3 comprises 14 residues. Here the CDR3 reads CASSQMRAFYEQYV. DNA of the CDR3: TGCGCCAGCAGCCAAATGCGGGCTTTTTACGAGCAGTACGTC.

The chain has TRBV6-5 and TRBJ2-3; D perhaps matches TRBD1 (6 bases). Trimming removed 6 bases from V and 3 bases from J, with 16 bases in between. CDR1 and CDR2 (germline): MNHEY, SVGAGI. The CDR3 is made up of 15 amino acids. The CDR3 here is CASSKGGFRTDTQYF. In DNA, the CDR3 is TGTGCCAGCAGCAAAGGGGGTTTTAGGACAGATACGCAGTATTTT.

CDR3 in amino acids: CASSLIRDRAKNIQYF. The CDR3 coding sequence is TGTGCCAGCAGCCTAATCCGGGACAGAGCCAAAAACATTCAGTACTTC. V is TRBV11-2 and J is TRBJ2-4; 7 bases agree with TRBD1. The V gene's germline CDR1 is SGHAT and CDR2 FQNNGV. The length of the CDR3 is 16 residues. The V gene end was trimmed by 5 bases and the J gene end by 0 bases; junction bases not matched to a gene: 7.

On this clone: At the DNA level, this CDR3 is encoded by other sequences in the same sample as well. This sequence joins TRBV2 and TRBJ2-5; TRBD1 aligns across 8 bases. In germline, CDR1 is SNHLY, CDR2 FYNNEI. The trim removed 6 bases at V and 5 bases at J, leaving 2 bases unmatched. This CDR3 has 12 residues. The CDR3 is CASRDRVETQYF. The DNA of the CDR3 is TGTGCCAGCAGGGACAGGGTTGAGACCCAGTACTTC.

The chain is built from TRBV6-6 and TRBJ2-1, with 10 bases fitting TRBD2. Per germline, CDR1 MNHNY and CDR2 SVGAGI (reference sequence). The CDR3 has 14 amino acids. V lost 5 bases, J lost 6 bases, and 4 bases stayed unmatched. CDR3 DNA: TGTGCCAGCAGTAAACGACTAGCGGGCAATGAGCAGTTCTTC. Its protein product is CASSKRLAGNEQFF.

The rearrangement uses TRBV7-6 and TRBJ1-3; 7 positions agree with TRBD1. The ends lost 0 bases at V and 0 bases at J; junction bases unmatched: 8. Per germline, CDR1 SGHVS and CDR2 FNYEAQ. This CDR3 region has 18 residues. CDR3 DNA sequence: TGTGCCAGCAGCTTAGCGTCGGGACAGTCTTTCTCTGGAAACACCATATATTTT. It encodes CASSLASGQSFSGNTIYF.

The chain joins TRBV28 to TRBJ2-7; D call uncertain. The CDR3 sequence is 16 residues long. Deletions cut 1 base from V and 3 bases from J, with 16 bases between. Germline assignment: CDR1 MDHEN and CDR2 SYDVKM. The CDR3 bases are TGTGCCAGCAGTTTATACCCCTTGAGCGTCCGCTACGAGCAGTACTTC. Amino acid sequence: CASSLYPLSVRYEQYF. The complete variable domain, with remaining parts taken from reference TRBV28 and TRBJ2-7, reads DVKVTQSSRYLVKRTGEKVFLECVQDMDHENMFWYRQDPGLGLRLIYFSYDVKMKEKGDIPEGYSVSREKKERFSLILESASTNQTSMYLCASSLYPLSVRYEQYFGPGTRLTVT.

The chain carries TRBV7-2 and TRBJ1-1, with a possible D match to TRBD1 (5 bases). The CDR3 spans 14 residues. Trimming cost V 5 bases and J 0 bases, with 10 bases left between them. CDR1 is SGHTA, CDR2 FQGNSA, per germline. The CDR3 DNA reads as TGTGCCAGCAGCCAACAGGTATTGAACACTGAAGCTTTCTTT. Protein product: CASSQQVLNTEAFF. The variable domain in full, completed from reference TRBV7-2 and TRBJ1-1, reads GAGVSQSPSNKVTEKGKDVELRCDPISGHTALYWYRQSLGQGLEFLIYFQGNSAPDKSGLPSDRFSAERTGGSVSTLTIQRTQQEDSAVYLCASSQQVLNTEAFFGQGTRLTVV.

This clone appeared a few times. The V gene is TRBV19, the J gene TRBJ2-7, with unresolved D. Trimming removed 3 bases from V and 1 base from J, with 10 bases in between. CDR1 is LNHDA and CDR2 is SQIVND in the germline V gene (reference sequence). The CDR3 contains 14 residues. The CDR3 reads CASSISLESYEQYF. The CDR3 nucleotides read TGTGCCAGTAGTATCTCGCTAGAATCCTACGAGCAGTACTTC.

The chain links TRBV4-1 to TRBJ1-4, with 12 bases identical to TRBD1. Germline values: CDR1 MGHRA, CDR2 YSYEKL. V was pared by 4 bases and J by 11 bases, with 8 bases of the junction left unmatched. The length of the CDR3 is 15 residues. The CDR3 here is CASSPAGTGGRKLFF. CDR3 nucleotides: TGCGCCAGCAGCCCCGCGGGGACAGGGGGCCGTAAACTGTTTTTT.

V is TRBV2 and J is TRBJ2-7; possible D gene TRBD2, 5 bases. Germline CDR1 is SNHLY and CDR2 is FYNNEI. The V gene lost 3 bases and the J gene lost 4 bases, with 7 bases spanning the gap. The CDR3 extends over 12 amino acids. The CDR3 reads CASSEGRYEQYF. CDR3 nucleotides: TGTGCCAGCAGTGAGGGGAGATACGAGCAGTACTTC.

This sequence joins TRBV3-1 (or the pseudogene TRBV3-2) and TRBJ2-3; 8 nucleotides align to TRBD2. Germline assignment: CDR1 LGHDT and CDR2 YNNKEL (reference sequence). Trimming took 3 bases from V and 1 from J; bases not matched to a gene: 9. The CDR3 is 17 residues long. CDR3 amino acids: CASSQGWSGGRTDTQYF. The CDR3 coding sequence is TGTGCCAGCAGCCAGGGGTGGAGCGGGGGACGCACAGATACGCAGTATTTT.